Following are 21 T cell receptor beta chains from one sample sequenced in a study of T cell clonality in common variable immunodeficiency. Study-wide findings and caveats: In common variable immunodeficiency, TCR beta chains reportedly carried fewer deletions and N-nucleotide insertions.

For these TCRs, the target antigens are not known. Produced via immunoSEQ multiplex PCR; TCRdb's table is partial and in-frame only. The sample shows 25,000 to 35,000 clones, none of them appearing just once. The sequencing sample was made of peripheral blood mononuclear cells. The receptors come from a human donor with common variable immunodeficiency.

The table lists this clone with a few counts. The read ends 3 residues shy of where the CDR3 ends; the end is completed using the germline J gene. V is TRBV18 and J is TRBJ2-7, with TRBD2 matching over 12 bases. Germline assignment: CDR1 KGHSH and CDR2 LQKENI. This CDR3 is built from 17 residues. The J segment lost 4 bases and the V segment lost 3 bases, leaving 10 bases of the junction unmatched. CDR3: CASSPTSGGLGVYEQYF. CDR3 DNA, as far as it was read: TGTGCCAGCTCACCGACTAGCGGGGGCCTCGGGGTTTACGAG.

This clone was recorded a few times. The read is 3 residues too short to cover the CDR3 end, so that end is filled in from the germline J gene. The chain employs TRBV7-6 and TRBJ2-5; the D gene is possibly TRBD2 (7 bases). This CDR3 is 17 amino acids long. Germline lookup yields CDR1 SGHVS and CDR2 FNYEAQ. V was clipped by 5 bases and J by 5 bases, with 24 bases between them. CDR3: CASSPVGVGGTRETQYF. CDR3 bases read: TGTGCCAGCAGCCCCGTGGGAGTCGGGGGGACAAGGGAGACC. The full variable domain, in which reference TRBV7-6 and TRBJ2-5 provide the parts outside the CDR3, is GAGVSQSPRYKVTKRGQDVALRCDPISGHVSLYWYRQALGQGPEFLTYFNYEAQQDKSGLPNDRFSAERPEGSISTLTIQRTEQRDSAMYRCASSPVGVGGTRETQYFGPGTRLLVL.

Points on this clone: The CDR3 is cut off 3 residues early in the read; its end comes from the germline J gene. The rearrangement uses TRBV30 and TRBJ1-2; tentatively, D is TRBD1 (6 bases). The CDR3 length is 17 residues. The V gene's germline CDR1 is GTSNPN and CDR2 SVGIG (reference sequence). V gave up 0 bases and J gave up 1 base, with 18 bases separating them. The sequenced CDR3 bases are TGTGCCTGGAGTGTACGAACGAGCAGGGGCCTTAACTATGGC. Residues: CAWSVRTSRGLNYG. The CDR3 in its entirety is CAWSVRTSRGLNYGYTF.

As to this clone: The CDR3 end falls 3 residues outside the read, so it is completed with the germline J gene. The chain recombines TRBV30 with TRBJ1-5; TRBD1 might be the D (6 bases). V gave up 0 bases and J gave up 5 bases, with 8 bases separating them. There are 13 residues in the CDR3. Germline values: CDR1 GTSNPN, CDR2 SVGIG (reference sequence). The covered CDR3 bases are TGTGCCTGGAGTGTACAGGGAGATCAGCCC. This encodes CAWSVQGDQP. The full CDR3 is CAWSVQGDQPQHF.

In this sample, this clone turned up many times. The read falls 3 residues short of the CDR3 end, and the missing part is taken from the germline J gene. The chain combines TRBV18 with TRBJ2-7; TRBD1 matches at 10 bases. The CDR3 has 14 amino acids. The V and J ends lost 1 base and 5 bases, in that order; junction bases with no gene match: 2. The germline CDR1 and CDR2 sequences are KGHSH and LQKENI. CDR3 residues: CASSPRQGADEQYF. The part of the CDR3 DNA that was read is TGTGCCAGCTCACCACGACAGGGGGCCGACGAG.

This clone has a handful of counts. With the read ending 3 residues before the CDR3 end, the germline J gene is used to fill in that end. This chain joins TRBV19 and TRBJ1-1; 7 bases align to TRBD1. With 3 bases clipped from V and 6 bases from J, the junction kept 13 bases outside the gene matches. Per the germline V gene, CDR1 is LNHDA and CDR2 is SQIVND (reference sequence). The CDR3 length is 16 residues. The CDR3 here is CASSIGEGGFLSEAFF. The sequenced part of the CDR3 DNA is TGTGCCAGTAGTATCGGGGAAGGGGGCTTTTTATCTGAA.

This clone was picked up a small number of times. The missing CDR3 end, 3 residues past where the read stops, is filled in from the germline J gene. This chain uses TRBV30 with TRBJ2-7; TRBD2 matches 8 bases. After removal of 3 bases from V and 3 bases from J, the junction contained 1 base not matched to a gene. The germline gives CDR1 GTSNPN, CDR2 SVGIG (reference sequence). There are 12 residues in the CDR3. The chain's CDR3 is CAWRGTSYEQYF. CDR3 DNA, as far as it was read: TGTGCCTGGAGGGGGACTAGCTACGAG.

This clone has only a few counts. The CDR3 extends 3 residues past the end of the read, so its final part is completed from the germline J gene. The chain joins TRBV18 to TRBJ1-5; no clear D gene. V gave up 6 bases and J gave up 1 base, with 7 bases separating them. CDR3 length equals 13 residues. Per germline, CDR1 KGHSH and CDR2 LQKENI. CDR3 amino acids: CASSGGSNQPQHF. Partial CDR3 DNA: TGTGCCAGCTCCGGAGGGAGCAATCAGCCC.

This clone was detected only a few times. The sequenced CDR3 bases are TGTGCCAGTAGTTTTCGGGGTAACTACGAG. This codes for CASSFRGNYE. The whole CDR3 protein reads CASSFRGNYEQYF. The rearrangement uses TRBV19 and TRBJ2-7; maybe TRBD2 (5 bases). With the read ending 3 residues before the CDR3 end, the germline J gene is used to fill in that end. CDR3 size: 13 residues. CDR1 and CDR2 from the germline V gene are LNHDA and SQIVND (reference sequence). Trimming stripped 5 bases from V and 3 bases from J, with 11 bases between. Full variable domain (missing parts from reference TRBV19 and TRBJ2-7): DGGITQSPKYLFRKEGQNVTLSCEQNLNHDAMYWYRQDPGQGLRLIYYSQIVNDFQKGDIAEGYSVSREKKESFPLTVTSAQKNPTAFYLCASSFRGNYEQYFGPGTRLTVT.

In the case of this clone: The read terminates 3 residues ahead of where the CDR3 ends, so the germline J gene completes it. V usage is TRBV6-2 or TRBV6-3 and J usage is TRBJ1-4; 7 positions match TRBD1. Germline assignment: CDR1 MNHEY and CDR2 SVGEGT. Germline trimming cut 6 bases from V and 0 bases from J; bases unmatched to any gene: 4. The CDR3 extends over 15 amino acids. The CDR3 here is CASSRDSATNEKLFF. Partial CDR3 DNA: TGTGCCAGCAGCCGGGACAGCGCAACTAATGAAAAA.

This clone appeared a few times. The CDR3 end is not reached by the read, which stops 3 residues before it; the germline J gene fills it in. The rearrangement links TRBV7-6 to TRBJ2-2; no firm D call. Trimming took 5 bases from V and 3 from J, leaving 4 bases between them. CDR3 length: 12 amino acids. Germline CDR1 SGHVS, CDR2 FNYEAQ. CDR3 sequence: CASSPHTGELFF. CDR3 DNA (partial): TGTGCCAGCAGCCCTCACACCGGGGAG. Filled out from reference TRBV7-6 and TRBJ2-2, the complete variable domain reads GAGVSQSPRYKVTKRGQDVALRCDPISGHVSLYWYRQALGQGPEFLTYFNYEAQQDKSGLPNDRFSAERPEGSISTLTIQRTEQRDSAMYRCASSPHTGELFFGEGSRLTVL.

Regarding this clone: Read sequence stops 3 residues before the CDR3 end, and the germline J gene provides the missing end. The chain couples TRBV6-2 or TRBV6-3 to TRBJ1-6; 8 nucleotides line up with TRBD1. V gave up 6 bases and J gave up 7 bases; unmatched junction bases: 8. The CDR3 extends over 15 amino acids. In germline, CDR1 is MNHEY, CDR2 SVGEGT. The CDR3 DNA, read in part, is TGTGCCAGCAGGCCACCGACAGGGGTCAATTCACCC. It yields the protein CASRPPTGVNSP. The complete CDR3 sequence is CASRPPTGVNSPLHF.

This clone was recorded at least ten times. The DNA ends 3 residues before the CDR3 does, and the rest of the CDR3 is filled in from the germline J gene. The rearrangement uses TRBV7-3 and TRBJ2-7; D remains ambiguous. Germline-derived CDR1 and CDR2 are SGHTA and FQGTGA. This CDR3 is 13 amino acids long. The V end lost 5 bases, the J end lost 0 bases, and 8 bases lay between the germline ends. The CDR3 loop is CASSPRPSYEQYF. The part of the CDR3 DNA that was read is TGTGCCAGCAGCCCCCGTCCCTCCTACGAG.

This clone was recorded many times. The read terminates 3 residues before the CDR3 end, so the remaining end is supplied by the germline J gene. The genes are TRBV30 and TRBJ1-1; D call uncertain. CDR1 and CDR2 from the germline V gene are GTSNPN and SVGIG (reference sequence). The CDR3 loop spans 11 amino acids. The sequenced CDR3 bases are TGTGCCTGGAGTCTGGCGGGAGAA. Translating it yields CAWSLAGE. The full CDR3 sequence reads CAWSLAGEAFF.

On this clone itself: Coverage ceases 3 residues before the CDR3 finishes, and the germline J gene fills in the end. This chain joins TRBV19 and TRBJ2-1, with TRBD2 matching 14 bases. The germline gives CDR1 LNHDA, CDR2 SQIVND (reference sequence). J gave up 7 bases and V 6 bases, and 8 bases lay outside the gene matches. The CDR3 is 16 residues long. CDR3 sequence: CASSWGGTSGGNEQFF. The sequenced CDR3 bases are TGTGCCAGTAGCTGGGGGGGGACTAGCGGGGGAAATGAG.

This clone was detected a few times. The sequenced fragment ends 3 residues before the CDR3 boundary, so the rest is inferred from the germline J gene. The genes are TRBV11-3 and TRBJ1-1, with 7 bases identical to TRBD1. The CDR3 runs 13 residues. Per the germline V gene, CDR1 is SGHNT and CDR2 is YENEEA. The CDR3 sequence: CASSFQGVVGAFF. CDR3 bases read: TGTGCCAGCAGCTTCCAGGGGGTGGTCGGT.

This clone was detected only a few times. The sequenced part of the CDR3 DNA is TGTGCCAGCACGGAGACAGGAGCTAACTATGGC. This codes for CASTETGANYG. The full CDR3 protein is CASTETGANYGYTF. This rearrangement joins TRBV2 to TRBJ1-2, with a possible D match to TRBD1 (6 bases). Read data end 3 residues before the CDR3 end; the end is taken from the germline J gene. Germline V gives CDR1 SNHLY, CDR2 FYNNEI. Trimming removed 7 bases from V and 0 bases from J, with 12 bases in between. The CDR3 contains 14 residues. Combining the CDR3 with reference TRBV2 and TRBJ1-2 gives the whole variable domain EPEVTQTPSHQVTQMGQEVILRCVPISNHLYFYWYRQILGQKVEFLVSFYNNEISEKSEIFDDQFSVERPDGSNFTLKIRSTKLEDSAMYFCASTETGANYGYTFGSGTRLTVV.

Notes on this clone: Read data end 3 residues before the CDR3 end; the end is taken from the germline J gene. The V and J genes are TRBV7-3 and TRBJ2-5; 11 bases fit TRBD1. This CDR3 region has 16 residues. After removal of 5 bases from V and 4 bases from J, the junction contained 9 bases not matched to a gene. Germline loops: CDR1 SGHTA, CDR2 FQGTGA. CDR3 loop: CASSATGTGGLETQYF. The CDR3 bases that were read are TGTGCCAGCAGCGCTACCGGGACAGGGGGTTTAGAGACC.

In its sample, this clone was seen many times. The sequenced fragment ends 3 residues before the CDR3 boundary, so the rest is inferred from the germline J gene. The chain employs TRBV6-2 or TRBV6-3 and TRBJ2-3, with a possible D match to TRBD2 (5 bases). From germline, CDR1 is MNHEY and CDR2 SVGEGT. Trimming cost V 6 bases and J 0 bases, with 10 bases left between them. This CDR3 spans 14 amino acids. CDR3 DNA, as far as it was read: TGTGCCAGCAGAAAACTAGGTAGCACAGATACG. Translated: CASRKLGSTDT. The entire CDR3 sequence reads CASRKLGSTDTQYF.

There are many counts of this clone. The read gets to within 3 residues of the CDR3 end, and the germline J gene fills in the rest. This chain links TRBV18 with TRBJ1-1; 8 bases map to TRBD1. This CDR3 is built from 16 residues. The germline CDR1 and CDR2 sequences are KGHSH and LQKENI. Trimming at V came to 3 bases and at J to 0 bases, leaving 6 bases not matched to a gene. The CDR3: CASSPRQGYMNTEAFF. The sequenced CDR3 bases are TGTGCCAGCTCACCGCGACAGGGGTATATGAACACTGAA.

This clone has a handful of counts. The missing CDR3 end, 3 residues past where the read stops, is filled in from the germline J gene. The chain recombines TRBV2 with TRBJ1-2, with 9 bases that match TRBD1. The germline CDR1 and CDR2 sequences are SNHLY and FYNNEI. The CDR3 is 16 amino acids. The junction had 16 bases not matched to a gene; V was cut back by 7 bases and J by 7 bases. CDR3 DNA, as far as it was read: TGTGCCAGCAACCGGGACAGGGACGTGATGAGTGGTGGC. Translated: CASNRDRDVMSGG. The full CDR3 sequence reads CASNRDRDVMSGGYTF.